This section outlines one T cell receptor (beta chain) sequence together with its context. The antigen remains unidentified. The entry originates in a study of vaccination and CD4 T cells after COVID-19. Study results and limitations: The median count of SARS-CoV-2-reactive clonotypes rose from roughly 21 to 40, not significantly.

Germline values: CDR1 WNHNN, CDR2 SYGVQD (reference sequence). The J segment lost 0 bases and the V segment lost 7 bases, leaving 6 bases of the junction unmatched. CDR3 length equals 14 residues. The sample's treatment: roughly ten-day PBMC culture with coronavirus spike peptide pools or control peptides (ViraFEST assay). With fresh IL-2 medium, half the medium was replaced on days 3 and 7. Cultured CD4+ T-cell DNA underwent Oncomine TCR Beta short-read sequencing. The source of extracted genomic DNA was cultured CD4+ T cells. Using its own MiXCR run on the PCR reads, TCRdb lists one record per CDR3 protein. The sample includes 11,000 to 15,000 distinct CDR3 sequences, approximately 61% seen only once; the top ten take 19%.

The source is a human donor who had recovered from COVID-19. The sequenced material came from CD4+ T cells from blood, cultured in vitro. The chain couples TRBV10-1 to TRBJ2-7, with 7 bases identical to TRBD2. CDR3 residues: CASNQREPSYEQYF. CDR3 sequence (DNA): TGCGCCAGCAATCAGCGGGAACCCTCCTACGAGCAGTACTTC.